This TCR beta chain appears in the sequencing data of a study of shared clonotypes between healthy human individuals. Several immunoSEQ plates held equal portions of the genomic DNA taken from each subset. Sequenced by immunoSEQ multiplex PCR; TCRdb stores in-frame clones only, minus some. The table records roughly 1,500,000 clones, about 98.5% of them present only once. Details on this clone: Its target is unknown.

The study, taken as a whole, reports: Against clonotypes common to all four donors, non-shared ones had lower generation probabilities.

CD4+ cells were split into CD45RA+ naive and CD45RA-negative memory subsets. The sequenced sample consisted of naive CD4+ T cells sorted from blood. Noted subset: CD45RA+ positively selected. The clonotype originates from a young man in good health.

Here the CDR3 DNA reads TGTGCCAGTAGTATGGAGACAGGGAGGTGGACGAACACTGAAGCTTTCTTT. Amino acids: CASSMETGRWTNTEAFF. The chain employs TRBV19 and TRBJ1-1, with 7 bases aligning to TRBD1. This CDR3 comprises 17 residues. V shed 3 bases and J 1 base; nucleotides not matched to a gene: 11. Germline V gene sequence: CDR1 LNHDA, CDR2 SQIVND (reference sequence).